The TCR beta chain under discussion was sequenced for a study of T cells in Graves' hyperthyroidism and ophthalmopathy (dated by TCRdb to about 2019). Broadly, across the study: Peripheral blood samples were taken at initial diagnosis, before any treatment was given. The paper describes TCR Vbeta CDR3 sequencing of roughly 130 peripheral blood samples, made up of 43 ophthalmopathy patients, roughly 75 hyperthyroidism patients and roughly 17 progressor patients. After sampling, hyperthyroidism patients received methimazole starting at 30 mg daily, and ophthalmopathy patients received high-dose intravenous methylprednisolone. Whether ophthalmopathy could be predicted prospectively was tested in an independent validation cohort made up of roughly 20 hyperthyroidism patients plus 17 patients who later progressed to ophthalmopathy. To identify TCR V-J signatures that set the groups apart, the researchers used a discovery cohort of 100 or so patients, made up of approximately 43 with Graves' ophthalmopathy and about 59 with stable Graves' hyperthyroidism. The 100 discovery patients were randomly split 7:3 into training and test sets. Thyroid tissue and blood T-cell repertoires from six or seven Graves' hyperthyroidism patients were also compared in the study. Points the paper makes about the study in general: Ophthalmopathy was separated from stable hyperthyroidism by a 13 V-J signature model, with around 90% sensitivity and roughly 81% specificity obtained in cross-validation and 80%/75% obtained in testing. In validation, the model predicted progression to ophthalmopathy with over 65% sensitivity and around 72% specificity, a median of approximately 6.7 months before onset. Sample size was not statistically predetermined, and blinding of investigators to group allocation was not performed. Most expanded thyroid clonotypes (frequency above 0.001) were also detected in blood, suggesting blood repertoires may reflect thyroid immune responses.

Graves' hyperthyroidism was defined as stable when no progression to ophthalmopathy occurred over 18 months of follow-up. Hyperthyroidism patients were aged 18 to 65 years and newly diagnosed, with disease duration of less than 2 months. Any patient with an uncontrolled infection, another autoimmune disease, pregnancy or lactation was excluded. Clinical symptoms, serum thyroxine and TRAb, thyroid ultrasound, and orbital computed tomography formed the basis for the diagnoses. PBMCs were separated from 7.5 to 10 ml of fresh peripheral blood using Ficoll-Paque density gradient centrifugation. Total RNA was extracted using Trizol reagent, and RNA quality was assessed on an Agilent 2100 Bioanalyzer. The TCR beta CDR3 regions were amplified from RNA transcripts. A first-round RT-PCR of the TCR CDR3 used the HTBI primer set with the Qiagen OneStep RT-PCR kit. Libraries were constructed in a second round of multiplex PCR, after which size selection and purification were carried out. The libraries were sequenced on an Illumina HiSeq2000 using paired-end 100 bp reads. Concerning the study's data processing: Raw data were processed with SOAPnuke, discarding reads with adapters, uncalled bases, mean Phred below 15, or no exact constant-primer or identifier match. COPE v1.2.5 was used to merge high-quality paired reads, and clonotypes were defined as unique nucleotide sequences. Clonotypes were aligned to IMGT TRBV, TRBD and TRBJ reference segments using MiTCR v1.1. Analysis was restricted to V-J combinations with a frequency above 0.0001, which covered roughly 99% of repertoires. A TCS score was defined as the ratio of F50 (clonal expansion) to E x V (chaos), with BLOSUM62-based TCRdist applied between CDR3 peptides within each V-J. Welch's t-statistics and random forest reduced around 510 V-J features to under 15, which were used in a naive Bayes classifier (R e1071). Using fastp at Q25 and MiXCR, TCRdb reprocessed the public reads and kept productive beta chains. Rows are unified per CDR3 protein, each entry keeping the most common DNA and genes. These V and J calls rely on TCRdb rather than the paper's analysis. The sample has approximately 430,000 distinct CDR3 sequences on record, roughly 14% of them singletons. The ten largest make up about 14% of the sample.

The CDR3, from cysteine to phenylalanine, totals 13 residues. Only the CDR3 part of the read is kept: 39 bases, read in frame from the first base. V is reduced by 7 bases and J by 8 bases, leaving a spacing of 17 bases between them. The germline V gene encodes CDR1 LNHDA and CDR2 SQIVND (reference sequence). Concerning this clonotype itself: Its antigen is not yet known. Base quality data are lacking; no much larger clone is found one base away.

The receptor was derived from a woman in her late teens or twenties with Graves' hyperthyroidism. The V and J genes are TRBV19 and TRBJ1-2; tentative D gene TRBD1, with 6 bases matching. The sequenced sample consisted of blood. The sequenced DNA: TGTGCCAGTATGGGCTCCGGACAGCGGGGCTACACCTTC. Its translation reads: CASMGSGQRGYTF.